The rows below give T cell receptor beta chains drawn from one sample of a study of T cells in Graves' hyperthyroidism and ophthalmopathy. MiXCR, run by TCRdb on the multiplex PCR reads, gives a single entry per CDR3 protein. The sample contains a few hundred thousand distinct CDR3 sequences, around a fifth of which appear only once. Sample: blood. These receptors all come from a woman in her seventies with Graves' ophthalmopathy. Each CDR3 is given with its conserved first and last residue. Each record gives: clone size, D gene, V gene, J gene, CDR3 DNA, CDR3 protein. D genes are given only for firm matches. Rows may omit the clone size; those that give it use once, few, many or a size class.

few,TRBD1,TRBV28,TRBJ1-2,TGTGCCAGCAGTGCTAACAGGGGGCTTAACTATGGCTACACCTTC,CASSANRGLNYGYTF
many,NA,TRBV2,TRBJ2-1,TGTGCCTCACGGTACTACTCCTACAATGAGCAGTTCTTC,CASRYYSYNEQFF
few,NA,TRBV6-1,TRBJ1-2,TGTGCCAGCGAAGAGCGGAGGGGTAGTTCGGGAGGCTACACCTTC,CASEERRGSSGGYTF
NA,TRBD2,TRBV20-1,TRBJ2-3,TGCAGTGCTAGTCTGACTAGCGGGGGGGGGAACACAGATACGCAGTATTTT,CSASLTSGGGNTDTQYF
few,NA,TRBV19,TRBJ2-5,TGTGCCAGTAGCTCTTTCCGAGAGACCCAGTACTTC,CASSSFRETQYF
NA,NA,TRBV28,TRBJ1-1,TGTGCCAGCAGTTTCCTACAGCCGAACACTGAAGCTTTCTTT,CASSFLQPNTEAFF
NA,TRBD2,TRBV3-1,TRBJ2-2,TGTGCCAGCAGCCCCCGGACTAGCGGGAGGGCCCCCACCGGGGAGCTGTTTTTT,CASSPRTSGRAPTGELFF
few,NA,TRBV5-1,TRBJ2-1,TGCGCCAGCAGCCTAACGGGACATTATTACAATGAGCAGTTCTTC,CASSLTGHYYNEQFF
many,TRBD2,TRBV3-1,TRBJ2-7,TGTGCCAGCAGCCAAAGGACTAGCTTGTCTGAGCAGTACTTC,CASSQRTSLSEQYF
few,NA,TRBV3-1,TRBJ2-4,TGTGCCAGCAGCCAAGTTATGCGTGGGGTCCAAAACATTCAGTACTTC,CASSQVMRGVQNIQYF
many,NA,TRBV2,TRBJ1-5,TGTGCCAGCAGTGATAATCTTAGCAATCAGCCCCAGCATTTT,CASSDNLSNQPQHF
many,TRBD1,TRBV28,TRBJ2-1,TGTGCCAGCAGTTTGGACAGGGTTAATGAGCAGTTCTTC,CASSLDRVNEQFF
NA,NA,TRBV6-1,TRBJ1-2,TGTGCCAGCTTAGGTTGGGGGGTCAACTATGGCTACACCTTC,CASLGWGVNYGYTF
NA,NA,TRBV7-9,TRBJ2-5,TGTGCCAGCAGCTTGTTGACAGGCAGGAGCCAAGAGACCCAGTACTTC,CASSLLTGRSQETQYF
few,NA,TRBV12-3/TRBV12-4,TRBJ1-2,TGTGCCAGCAGGGAAACCGGGACACCAAACTATGGCTACACCTTC,CASRETGTPNYGYTF
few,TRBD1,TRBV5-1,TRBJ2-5,TGCGCCAGCGGTGGACAGGATTATCAGACCCAGTACTTC,CASGGQDYQTQYF
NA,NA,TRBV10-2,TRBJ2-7,TGCGCCAGCAGTAGGCTACTCCTCGAGCAGTACTTC,CASSRLLLEQYF
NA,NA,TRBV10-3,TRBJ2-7,TGTGCCAGCAGACGGCCTACCTCCTACGAGCAGTACTTC,CASRRPTSYEQYF
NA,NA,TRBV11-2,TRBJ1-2,TGTGCCAGCAGCTTATCCGGGTCTTCCTATGGCTACACCTTC,CASSLSGSSYGYTF
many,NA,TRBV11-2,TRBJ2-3,TGTGCCAGCACCCCATGGGGGGCAGGGAAAACAGATACGCAGTATTTT,CASTPWGAGKTDTQYF
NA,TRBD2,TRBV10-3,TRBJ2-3,TGTGCCATCAGTGTCCTTTGGACTAGCGGAAACACAGATACGCAGTATTTT,CAISVLWTSGNTDTQYF
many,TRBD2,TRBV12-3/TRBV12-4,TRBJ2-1,TGTGCCAGGAAGGGGAGGGCACCGGAAAATGAGCAGTTCTTC,CARKGRAPENEQFF
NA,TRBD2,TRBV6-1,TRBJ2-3,TGTGCCAGCACTGGGCTAGCGGCAGATACGCAGTATTTT,CASTGLAADTQYF
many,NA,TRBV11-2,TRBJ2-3,TGTGCCAGCAGCTTAGGGCTACTCACAGATACGCAGTATTTT,CASSLGLLTDTQYF
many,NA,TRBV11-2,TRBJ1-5,TGTGCCAGCAGTTATAGCAATCAGCCCCAGCATTTT,CASSYSNQPQHF
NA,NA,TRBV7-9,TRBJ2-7,TGTGCCAGCACCCAATACCTAGAAGATCTGGGGCAGTACTTC,CASTQYLEDLGQYF
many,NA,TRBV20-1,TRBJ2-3,TGCAGTGGGACTGCGTCAACAGATACGCAGTATTTT,CSGTASTDTQYF
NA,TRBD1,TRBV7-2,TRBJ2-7,TGTGCCAGCAGCTTAAAAGGACAGGGGGCGGGGGAGCAGTACTTC,CASSLKGQGAGEQYF
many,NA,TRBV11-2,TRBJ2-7,TGTGCCAGCAGGGAGGGGTACGAGCAGTACTTC,CASREGYEQYF
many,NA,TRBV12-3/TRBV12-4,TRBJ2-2,TGTGCCAGCAGTTTATTATCAGGAACCGGGGAGCTGTTTTTT,CASSLLSGTGELFF
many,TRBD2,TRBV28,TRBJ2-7,TGTGCCAGCAGTTTAGAGGGCGGGAGAAGCCACGAGCAGTACTTC,CASSLEGGRSHEQYF
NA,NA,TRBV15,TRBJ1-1,TGTGCCACCAGCAGAGAGCGTACGAACGGGGGTCTGGCTTTCTTT,CATSRERTNGGLAFF
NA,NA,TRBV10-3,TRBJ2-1,TGTGCCATCAGTGAGTCGGTTTGGGATGAGCAGTTCTTC,CAISESVWDEQFF
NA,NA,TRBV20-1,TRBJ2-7,TGCAGTGCTAGAGATCCCCTAGCTGCTTCCTACGAGCAGTACTTC,CSARDPLAASYEQYF
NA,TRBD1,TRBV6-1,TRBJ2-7,TGTGCCAGCAGGAGACAGGGCTCCTTCGAGCAGTACTTC,CASRRQGSFEQYF
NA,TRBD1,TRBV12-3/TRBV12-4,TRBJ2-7,TGTGCCAGCATTGGGACAGGGAGTCTCGAGCAGTACTTC,CASIGTGSLEQYF
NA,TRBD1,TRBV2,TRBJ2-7,TGTGCAACAGCGTCAGGGGGAAATTTCTACGAGCAGTACTTC,CATASGGNFYEQYF
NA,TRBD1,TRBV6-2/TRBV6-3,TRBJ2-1,TGTGCCAGCAGCGATCGACAGGGGGGTTACAATGAGCAGTTCTTC,CASSDRQGGYNEQFF
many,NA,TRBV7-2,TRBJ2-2,TGTGCCAGCAGCTTTGGGACATCGAACACCGGGGAGCTGTTTTTT,CASSFGTSNTGELFF
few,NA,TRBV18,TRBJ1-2,TGTGCCAGCTCACCGACGCACCCGACAAACTCCGGGTATGGCTACACCTTC,CASSPTHPTNSGYGYTF
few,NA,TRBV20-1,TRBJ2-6,TGCAGTGCCACCTCTGGGGCCAACGTCCTGACTTTC,CSATSGANVLTF
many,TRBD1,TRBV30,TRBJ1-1,TGTGCCTGGAGTCTAACAGGGGATGGAGCTTTCTTT,CAWSLTGDGAFF
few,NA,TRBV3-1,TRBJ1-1,TGTGCCAGCAGCCAGTTACAGAACACTGAAGCTTTCTTT,CASSQLQNTEAFF
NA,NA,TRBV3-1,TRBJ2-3,TGTGCCAGCAGCCAATCCTTAGGGCCCACAGATACGCAGTATTTT,CASSQSLGPTDTQYF
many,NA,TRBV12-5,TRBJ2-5,TGTGCTAGTGGTCTACAGGTACCAGAGACCCAGTACTTC,CASGLQVPETQYF
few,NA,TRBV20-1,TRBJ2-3,TGCAGTGCTAATGGCGGGGGCACAGATACGCAGTATTTT,CSANGGGTDTQYF
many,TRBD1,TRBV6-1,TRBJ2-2,TGTGCCAGCAGCGGGACAGGGGACACCGGGGAGCTGTTTTTT,CASSGTGDTGELFF
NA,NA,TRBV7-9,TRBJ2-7,TGTGCCAGCAGCACACCAACAAGAGCGGCGAGCTCCTACGAGCAGTACTTC,CASSTPTRAASSYEQYF
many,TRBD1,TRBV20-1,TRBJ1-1,TGCAGTGCTCCAGAGAGGGGGCGCTTGAACACTGAAGCTTTCTTT,CSAPERGRLNTEAFF
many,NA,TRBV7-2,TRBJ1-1,TGTGCCAGCAGCTTAGGACCGCTGAACACTGAAGCTTTCTTT,CASSLGPLNTEAFF
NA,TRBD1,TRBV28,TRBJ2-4,TGTGCCAGCAGTTACCTAGGGACAGGGCAAAACATTCAGTACTTC,CASSYLGTGQNIQYF
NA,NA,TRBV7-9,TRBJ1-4,TGTGCCAGAAGCTCCCAGACAAGGGGAAAACTGTTTTTT,CARSSQTRGKLFF
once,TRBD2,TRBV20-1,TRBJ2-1,TGCAGTGCTAGACAGGCTAGCGGGAAGATTTCCACCTACAATGAGCAGTTCTTC,CSARQASGKISTYNEQFF
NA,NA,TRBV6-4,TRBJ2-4,TGTGCCAGCATCGCCCTAGCCAAAAACATTCAGTACTTC,CASIALAKNIQYF